These T cell receptor beta chains were read from a single sample in a study of T cells in localized non-small cell lung cancer. Assay: immunoSEQ multiplex PCR; the TCRdb copy retains only in-frame clones and omits some. The sample yields approximately 31,000 clones, roughly 94% seen once. This material consisted of peripheral blood, taken before any cancer treatment. The receptors were sampled from a woman between 35 and 75 years old with stage I lung adenocarcinoma. Both conserved end residues are part of each CDR3. The order of the fields is V gene, clone size, D gene, J gene, CDR3 protein, CDR3 DNA. A D gene is named only where the DNA matches it firmly. Some rows have no size entry. The others give once, few or many, or a class for an expanded clone.

v_call: TRBV4-2
clone_size: NA
d_call: NA
j_call: TRBJ1-5
cdr3_aa: CASSQGPEDNQPQHF
cdr3_nt: TGTGCCAGCAGCCAAGGACCAGAAGACAATCAGCCCCAGCATTTT

v_call: TRBV10-3
clone_size: few
d_call: NA
j_call: TRBJ2-7
cdr3_aa: CAISLHRYEQYF
cdr3_nt: TGTGCCATCAGTTTACATAGATACGAGCAGTACTTC

v_call: TRBV13
clone_size: once
d_call: NA
j_call: TRBJ1-1
cdr3_aa: CASSLRGRGSRNTEAFF
cdr3_nt: TGTGCCAGCAGCTTACGGGGCCGGGGGTCGCGAAATACTGAAGCTTTCTTT

v_call: TRBV4-1
clone_size: NA
d_call: TRBD2
j_call: TRBJ2-7
cdr3_aa: CASSQESRSGSYEQYF
cdr3_nt: TGCGCCAGCAGCCAAGAAAGCCGAAGCGGGAGCTACGAGCAGTACTTC

v_call: TRBV27
clone_size: NA
d_call: NA
j_call: TRBJ1-3
cdr3_aa: CASSPTPRGSGNTIYF
cdr3_nt: TGTGCCAGCAGTCCTACCCCGAGGGGCTCTGGAAACACCATATATTTT

v_call: TRBV19
clone_size: NA
d_call: TRBD1
j_call: TRBJ1-5
cdr3_aa: CASVMGTGISYSNQPQHF
cdr3_nt: TGTGCCAGTGTAATGGGGACAGGGATTTCTTATAGCAATCAGCCCCAGCATTTT

v_call: TRBV7-7
clone_size: NA
d_call: TRBD2
j_call: TRBJ2-2
cdr3_aa: CASSPSGGHWDGELFF
cdr3_nt: TGTGCCAGCAGCCCCTCGGGGGGGCATTGGGACGGGGAGCTGTTTTTT

v_call: TRBV7-9
clone_size: NA
d_call: TRBD1
j_call: TRBJ2-1
cdr3_aa: CASNYPPGGTGYNEQFF
cdr3_nt: TGTGCCAGCAACTATCCCCCGGGTGGGACAGGGTACAATGAGCAGTTCTTC

v_call: TRBV19
clone_size: NA
d_call: NA
j_call: TRBJ1-5
cdr3_aa: CASSIAGVFSQPQHF
cdr3_nt: TGTGCCAGTAGTATAGCAGGGGTTTTTTCTCAGCCCCAGCATTTT

v_call: TRBV2
clone_size: NA
d_call: NA
j_call: TRBJ2-2
cdr3_aa: CASGEGSRTGELFF
cdr3_nt: TGTGCCAGCGGAGAGGGCTCTCGCACCGGGGAGCTGTTTTTT

v_call: TRBV9
clone_size: NA
d_call: NA
j_call: TRBJ1-2
cdr3_aa: CASSPTSSTALLGYTF
cdr3_nt: TGTGCCAGCAGCCCCACATCTTCGACAGCCCTACTGGGCTACACCTTC

v_call: TRBV7-9
clone_size: NA
d_call: NA
j_call: TRBJ2-1
cdr3_aa: CASTYSTNSYNEQFF
cdr3_nt: TGTGCCAGCACTTACTCGACAAACTCCTACAATGAGCAGTTCTTC

v_call: TRBV6-6
clone_size: NA
d_call: NA
j_call: TRBJ2-1
cdr3_aa: CASSYPDQSSYNEQFF
cdr3_nt: TGTGCCAGCAGTTACCCCGATCAAAGCTCCTACAATGAGCAGTTCTTC